The 15 T cell receptor gamma chains below were found in one sample sequenced in a study of γδ T cells in repeated Plasmodium falciparum infection. TCRdb reran clone calling via CATT on the multiplex PCR reads. In the table there are several thousand gamma-chain clones, about 3.5% of which are singletons. Flow sorting of PBMC yielded separate Vgamma9/Vdelta2+ and Vdelta2-negative gammadelta T cell populations for bulk repertoire analysis. The specimen was gamma-delta T cells from blood. These receptors all stem from a pool of human donors (malaria-infected and uninfected, not separated).

This clone was seen only a few times. The chain links TRGV9 to TRGJP. The J gene was not available in TCRdb and was assigned here by matching the DNA to germline segments. V dropped 0 bases and J dropped 9; count of bases not matched to a gene: 8. The CDR3 covers 17 residues. Germline CDR1 and CDR2: GITISATS and ISYDGTV (reference sequence). In DNA form, the CDR3 reads TGTGCCTTGTGGGAGGTGCCGACCGTGTTGGGCAAAAAAATCAAGGTATTT. As protein: CALWEVPTVLGKKIKVF.

This clone has a handful of counts. The translation of this DNA and the TCRdb protein of a much larger clone differ at residue 9, probably owing to a read error; the protein shown here is translated from the DNA. The chain is built from TRGV9 and TRGJP. Germline matching of the DNA provided the J gene here, since TCRdb leaves it blank. CDR1 GITISATS and CDR2 ISYDGTV come from the germline V gene (reference sequence). The CDR3 loop spans 17 amino acids. V trimming: 0 bases; J trimming: 9 bases; junction bases outside the gene matches: 8. CDR3 loop: CALWEVRDGLGKKIKVF. The CDR3 region has the DNA TGTGCCTTGTGGGAGGTGCGGGATGGGTTGGGCAAAAAAATCAAGGTATTT.

This clone occurred a few times. The TCRdb record carries a much larger clone's protein, which differs from this DNA's translation at residue 13; a read error is the likely cause, and the protein listed here is the DNA translation. The rearrangement joins TRGV9 to TRGJP. In the absence of a J gene in TCRdb, the DNA was matched to germline to assign it here. CDR3 length: 17 residues. Germline V gene sequence: CDR1 GITISATS, CDR2 ISYDGTV (reference sequence). The CDR3: CALWEVRFELGKRIKVF. In DNA form, the CDR3 reads TGTGCCTTGTGGGAGGTGCGATTTGAGTTGGGCAAAAGAATCAAGGTATTT.

This clone was detected a few times. With only one base between it and a far larger clone, this is likely a read error. In the same sample, other DNA sequences code for this CDR3. The rearrangement uses TRGV9 and TRGJP. This CDR3 region has 16 residues. Germline values: CDR1 GITISATS, CDR2 ISYDGTV (reference sequence). CDR3 sequence reads: CALWEKQELGKKIKVF. DNA for the CDR3: TGTGCCTTGTGGGAGAAACAAGAGTTGGGCAAGAAAATCAAGGTATTT.

Worth noting for this clone: TCRdb attributes to this sequence the protein of a much larger clone, which differs from the DNA translation at residue 6; a read error is likely, and the protein displayed is translated from the DNA. This sequence joins TRGV4 and TRGJP1. TCRdb offers no J gene call, so here the DNA was matched to germline to obtain one. The V gene's germline CDR1 is EGSTGY and CDR2 YDSYTSSV. The CDR3 is 17 residues long. The J segment lost 0 bases and the V segment lost 3 bases, leaving 10 bases of the junction unmatched. CDR3 DNA sequence: TGTGCCACCTGGGATAGGCGGCCATATACCACTGGTTGGTTCAAGATATTT. It encodes CATWDRRPYTTGWFKIF.

Turning to this clone: TCRdb's listed protein matches a much larger clone and diverges from this DNA's translation at residue 9, likely through a read error; the protein shown comes from the DNA. The chain carries TRGV9 and TRGJP. No J gene was available from TCRdb, and it was assigned here by a germline match of the DNA. Germline CDR1 and CDR2: GITISATS and ISYDGTV (reference sequence). The CDR3 extends over 14 amino acids. CDR3 sequence: CASKQELGEKIKVF. DNA of the CDR3: TGTGCCTCAAAGCAAGAGTTGGGCGAAAAAATCAAGGTATTT.

The gene calls are TRGV9 and TRGJP. V was pared by 3 bases and J by 3 bases, with 8 bases of the junction left unmatched. In germline, CDR1 is GITISATS, CDR2 ISYDGTV (reference sequence). This CDR3 contains 18 residues. The CDR3, as DNA: TGTGCCTTGTGGGAGCCACGTGAGCAAGAGTTGGGCAAAAAAATCAAGGTATTT. It codes for CALWEPREQELGKKIKVF.

There are a few counts of this clone. TCRdb attributes to this sequence the protein of a much larger clone, which differs from the DNA translation at residue 4; a read error is likely, and the protein displayed is translated from the DNA. The chain is built from TRGV9 and TRGJP. Germline matching of the DNA provided the J gene here, since TCRdb leaves it blank. Germline V gene lookup returns CDR1 GITISATS and CDR2 ISYDGTV (reference sequence). There are 18 residues in the CDR3. CDR3 amino acids: CALCEAQDQELGKKIKVF. The CDR3 DNA reads as TGTGCCTTGTGTGAGGCTCAAGATCAAGAGTTGGGCAAAAAAATCAAGGTATTT.

About this clone: The protein TCRdb lists belongs to a much larger clone and differs from this DNA's translation at residue 12, which points to a read error; the protein shown is made from the DNA. V gene TRGV9 combines with J gene TRGJP. The V gene's germline CDR1 is GITISATS and CDR2 ISYDGTV (reference sequence). There are 16 residues in the CDR3. The CDR3 sequence is CALWEVIELGKRIKVF. For the CDR3, the DNA is TGTGCCTTGTGGGAGGTCATTGAGTTGGGCAAAAGAATCAAGGTATTT.

Comment on this clone: Translating this DNA gives a protein that differs at residue 3 from the TCRdb one, which belongs to a much larger clone; a read error is likely, and the protein shown is this translation. The V and J genes are TRGV4 and TRGJ1 or TRGJ2. TCRdb supplies no J gene; here it was assigned by aligning the nucleotide sequence to germline. The germline CDR1 and CDR2 sequences are EGSTGY and YDSYTSSV. This CDR3 has 15 residues. The CDR3 spells CAAWDGPEAHYKKLF. For the CDR3, the DNA is TGTGCCGCCTGGGATGGGCCGGAGGCCCATTATAAGAAACTCTTT.

Relative to its sample, this clone is medium-sized (0.01 to 0.1%). In DNA, the CDR3 is TGTGCCACCTGGGACGAAAATAAGAAACTCTTT. It codes for CATWDENKKLF. The V and J genes are TRGV2 and TRGJ1 or TRGJ2. CDR1 EGSNGY and CDR2 YDSYNSKV come from the germline V gene. Trimming removed 2 bases from V and 8 bases from J; junction bases left unmatched: 3. The CDR3 consists of 11 residues.

This clone occurred a few times. The protein given by TCRdb reflects a much larger clone and differs at residue 9 from this DNA's translation, likely from a read error; the protein shown is the DNA's translation. The rearrangement joins TRGV9 to TRGJP. TCRdb records no J gene; here it was assigned by comparing the DNA to germline. The CDR3 covers 18 residues. The germline V gene encodes CDR1 GITISATS and CDR2 ISYDGTV (reference sequence). V was clipped by 0 bases and J by 6 bases; unmatched bases: 8. The CDR3 DNA reads as TGTGCCTTGTGGGAGGTGCATTATGTAGAGTTGGGCAAAAAAATCAAGGTATTT. Its protein is CALWEVHYVELGKKIKVF.

This clone appeared many times. J is TRGJ1 or TRGJ2 and V is TRGV5. The CDR3 contains 13 residues. J was trimmed by 4 bases and V by 3 bases; bases with no gene match: 6. The germline gives CDR1 VINAFY, CDR2 YDVSNSKD. As DNA, the CDR3 is TGTGCCACCTGGGACTGGGAATATTATAAGAAACTCTTT. Translation gives CATWDWEYYKKLF.

Only a few counts were recorded for this clone. The chain recombines TRGV9 with TRGJP. J lost 8 bases, V lost 1 base, and 8 bases had no gene match. From germline, CDR1 is GITISATS and CDR2 ISYDGTV (reference sequence). This CDR3 is 17 amino acids long. The CDR3 bases are TGTGCCTTGTGGGAGGTTTCGGGAAAGTTGGGCAAAAAAATCAAGGTATTT. Translating it yields CALWEVSGKLGKKIKVF.

This clone was detected a few times. The rearrangement links TRGV9 to TRGJP. TCRdb leaves out the J gene; it was filled in here by matching the DNA to germline. CDR3 length: 15 amino acids. Germline-derived CDR1 and CDR2 are GITISATS and ISYDGTV (reference sequence). The V and J ends lost 3 bases and 11 bases, in that order; junction bases with no gene match: 7. CDR3 region: CALWEFRLGKKIKVF. In nucleotides, the CDR3 is TGTGCCTTGTGGGAGTTTCGGCTGGGCAAAAAAATCAAGGTATTT.